Shown below are 13 T cell receptor beta chains from a single sample sequenced in a study of cytomegalovirus exposure and HLA in healthy donors. Primers: 60 Vbeta forward and 13 Jbeta reverse. Libraries were prepared by immunoSEQ multiplex PCR; TCRdb keeps only in-frame clonotypes and omits some of them. The profile shows approximately 190,000 clones, approximately 80% of them singletons. Sequencing was carried out using PBMCs. The receptors shown here come from a woman aged 25 to 39 in good health and CMV-seropositive.

This clone was observed a single time. CDR3 nucleotide sequence: TGTGCCACCAGCAGGGACAGAGAGACCCAGTACTTC. Residues: CATSRDRETQYF. V is TRBV15 and J is TRBJ2-5; D is possibly TRBD1 (6 bases). Germline V gene data show CDR1 as LNHNV and CDR2 as YYDKDF (reference sequence). This CDR3 has 12 residues. Trimming left V 3 bases short and J 4 bases short, with 6 bases between. The whole variable domain, filled in from reference TRBV15 and TRBJ2-5, reads DAMVIQNPRYQVTQFGKPVTLSCSQTLNHNVMYWYQQKSSQAPKLLFHYYDKDFNNEADTPDNFQSRRPNTSFCFLDIRSPGLGDTAMYLCATSRDRETQYFGPGTRLLVL.

The chain couples TRBV28 to TRBJ2-2; no firm D call. CDR3 length: 12 residues. V shed 5 bases and J shed 8 bases, with 9 bases lying between them. Germline V gives CDR1 MDHEN, CDR2 SYDVKM. The CDR3 DNA reads TGTGCCAGCAGTCCCTACCCTGGGGAGCTGTTTTTT. Its translation is CASSPYPGELFF. The full variable domain, completed using reference TRBV28 and TRBJ2-2, is DVKVTQSSRYLVKRTGEKVFLECVQDMDHENMFWYRQDPGLGLRLIYFSYDVKMKEKGDIPEGYSVSREKKERFSLILESASTNQTSMYLCASSPYPGELFFGEGSRLTVL.

This sequence joins TRBV11-2 and TRBJ2-3; tentatively, D is TRBD2 (5 bases). The CDR3 totals 16 residues. V was clipped by 3 bases and J by 0 bases, with 13 bases between them. CDR1 is SGHAT and CDR2 is FQNNGV in the germline V gene. CDR3 amino acids: CASSFRGSPSTDTQYF. DNA of the CDR3: TGTGCCAGCAGCTTTCGAGGGAGCCCTAGCACAGATACGCAGTATTTT.

V usage is TRBV15 and J usage is TRBJ2-5; 10 nucleotides match TRBD2. Germline values: CDR1 LNHNV, CDR2 YYDKDF (reference sequence). CDR3 size: 15 residues. With 3 bases clipped from V and 3 bases from J, the junction kept 4 bases outside the gene matches. CDR3: CATSSGLAGEETQYF. In nucleotides, the CDR3 is TGTGCCACCAGCAGCGGGCTAGCGGGAGAAGAGACCCAGTACTTC.

The chain links TRBV5-1 to TRBJ2-7, with 9 bases aligning to TRBD2. CDR1 is SGHRS, CDR2 YFSETQ, per germline. The CDR3 runs 18 residues. V lost 1 base, J lost 1 base, and 12 bases stayed unmatched. The CDR3 sequence: CASSLYVAGASVSYEQYF. The CDR3 DNA follows: TGCGCCAGCAGCTTGTATGTAGCGGGAGCAAGTGTTTCCTACGAGCAGTACTTC.

V usage is TRBV2 and J usage is TRBJ1-1; 9 bases are shared with TRBD1. CDR3 length: 15 residues. From germline, CDR1 is SNHLY and CDR2 FYNNEI. V gave up 0 bases and J gave up 5 bases; unmatched junction bases: 4. The CDR3: CASSEAGQGLTEAFF. CDR3 sequence (DNA): TGTGCCAGCAGTGAAGCCGGACAGGGGTTAACTGAAGCTTTCTTT.

The genes are TRBV28 and TRBJ2-1, with 8 bases that match TRBD2. V shed 5 bases, J shed 0 bases, and the junction held 6 bases outside the gene matches. CDR1 is MDHEN and CDR2 is SYDVKM in the germline V gene. The CDR3 is 16 residues long. CDR3 in DNA: TGTGCCAGCAGTCTAGCGGGTCTGAGCTCCTACAATGAGCAGTTCTTC. This gives the protein CASSLAGLSSYNEQFF.

This clone has just a few counts. The J gene is TRBJ2-7, the V gene TRBV27; 7 bases map to TRBD1. There are 16 residues in the CDR3. Germline CDR1 and CDR2: MNHEY and SMNVEV (reference sequence). Losses at the gene ends were 4 bases for V and 0 bases for J; bases not matched to a gene: 9. In DNA, the CDR3 is TGTGCCAGCAGTTCCAATATCCACAGGGGCTCCTACGAGCAGTACTTC. The encoded protein is CASSSNIHRGSYEQYF.

V and J are TRBV28 and TRBJ1-5; D is perhaps TRBD1 (5 bases). Trimming cost V 5 bases and J 2 bases, with 16 bases left between them. Germline lookup yields CDR1 MDHEN and CDR2 SYDVKM. The CDR3 extends over 16 amino acids. CDR3 nucleotide sequence: TGTGCCAGCAGTGCATGGCGGGGCCTCGGCAATCAGCCCCAGCATTTT. Amino acid sequence: CASSAWRGLGNQPQHF.

V gene TRBV5-1 combines with J gene TRBJ2-2, with TRBD2 matching over 11 bases. Looked up from germline, CDR1 is SGHRS and CDR2 is YFSETQ. J lost 3 bases, V lost 1 base, and 8 bases had no gene match. The CDR3 loop spans 18 amino acids. The CDR3 region is CASSLLSSGREDTGELFF. The CDR3 coding sequence is TGCGCCAGCAGCTTGTTGAGTAGCGGGAGGGAGGACACCGGGGAGCTGTTTTTT.

Concerning this clone: The junction differs from germline at one of its ends, possibly a read error. CDR3 sequence: CASSPGPNTEAFF. Written as DNA, the CDR3 is TGTGCTAGCAGCCCAGGCCCGAACACTGAAGCTTTCTTT. This chain links TRBV7-7 with TRBJ1-1; no clear D. Germline V gene data show CDR1 as SSHAT and CDR2 as FNYEAQ (reference sequence). This CDR3 comprises 13 residues.

This sequence joins TRBV7-3 and TRBJ2-7; 9 positions match TRBD1. The CDR3 sequence is 14 residues long. The trim removed 2 bases at V and 6 bases at J, leaving 5 bases unmatched. CDR1 is SGHTA, CDR2 FQGTGA, per germline. DNA of the CDR3: TGTGCCAGCAGCTTAGGGACAGGGTCCGTCGAGCAGTACTTC. Its translation: CASSLGTGSVEQYF.

This clone was recorded once. The chain has TRBV5-1 and TRBJ2-3, with a weak D call TRBD1 (6 bases). The CDR3 extends over 17 amino acids. Germline assignment: CDR1 SGHRS and CDR2 YFSETQ. V shed 3 bases and J shed 1 base, with 18 bases lying between them. CDR3: CASSYGDRDTRTDTQYF. The CDR3 DNA follows: TGCGCCAGCAGCTACGGGGACCGGGACACCCGCACAGATACGCAGTATTTT.